This T cell receptor (beta chain) was documented in a study of T cells after yellow fever vaccination. In the study overall: Fractions low in cell number were prepared with SMART-Seq v4 Ultra Low Input. Whole-study findings and limits: Most clones from primary vaccination were detected again post-booster (just over 95% CD4, about 88% CD8). The study found a weaker secondary response that peaked faster, day 5 versus 15.

Note on this clonotype: Antigen unknown.

UMIs and a universal primer site were added when TCR cDNA was made by 5'RACE template switching. TCRdb reprocessed the 5' RACE reads with MiXCR, giving one entry per CDR3 protein. The sample carries approximately 580,000 distinct CDR3 sequences, around 16% recorded once. The germline V gene encodes CDR1 SGHRS and CDR2 YFSETQ. The CDR3 has 14 amino acids. The V end was cut by 1 base, the J end by 3 bases, with 10 bases between. Sequences were derived from PBMCs, sampled around 5 days after the first yellow fever vaccination. This sequence originates from a man between 18 and 35 years old who received the YFV17D yellow fever vaccine. This rearrangement joins TRBV5-1 to TRBJ1-1; no firm D call. The CDR3 reads CASSLFGPDTEAFF. For the CDR3, the DNA is TGCGCCAGCAGCTTGTTTGGACCGGACACTGAAGCTTTCTTT.